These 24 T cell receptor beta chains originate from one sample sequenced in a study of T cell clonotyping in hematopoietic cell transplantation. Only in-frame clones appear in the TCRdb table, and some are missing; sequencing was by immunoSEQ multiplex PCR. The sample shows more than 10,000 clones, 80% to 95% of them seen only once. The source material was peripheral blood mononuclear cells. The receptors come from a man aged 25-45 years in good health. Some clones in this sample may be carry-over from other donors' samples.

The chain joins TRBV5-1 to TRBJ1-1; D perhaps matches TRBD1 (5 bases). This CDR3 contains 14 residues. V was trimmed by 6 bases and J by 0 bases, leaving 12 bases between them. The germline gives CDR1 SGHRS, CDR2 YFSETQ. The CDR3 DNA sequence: TGCGCCAGCACCCAACAGGACATGAACACTGAAGCTTTCTTT. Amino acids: CASTQQDMNTEAFF.

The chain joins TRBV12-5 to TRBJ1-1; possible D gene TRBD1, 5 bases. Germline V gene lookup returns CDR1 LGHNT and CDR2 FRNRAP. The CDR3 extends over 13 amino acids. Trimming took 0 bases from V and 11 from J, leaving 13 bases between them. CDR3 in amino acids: CASGLVPGEAAFF. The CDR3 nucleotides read TGTGCTAGTGGTTTGGTTCCGGGGGAGGCGGCTTTCTTT.

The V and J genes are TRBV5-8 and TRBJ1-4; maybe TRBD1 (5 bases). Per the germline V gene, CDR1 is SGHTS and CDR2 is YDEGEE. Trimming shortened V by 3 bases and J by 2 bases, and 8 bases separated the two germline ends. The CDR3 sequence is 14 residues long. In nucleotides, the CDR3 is TGTGCCAGCAGCTCCGGGACTACTAATGAAAAACTGTTTTTT. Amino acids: CASSSGTTNEKLFF.

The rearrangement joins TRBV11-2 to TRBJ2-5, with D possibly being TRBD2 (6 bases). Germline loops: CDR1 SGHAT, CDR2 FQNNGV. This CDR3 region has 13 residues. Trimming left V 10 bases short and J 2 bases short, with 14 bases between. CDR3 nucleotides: TGTGCCATCGCCCTTGGGACTCAAGAGACCCAGTACTTC. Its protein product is CAIALGTQETQYF.

This CDR3 is CASSELGRAITDTQYF. The CDR3, as DNA: TGTGCCAGCAGTGAATTAGGCAGGGCGATCACAGATACGCAGTATTTT. The genes are TRBV25-1 and TRBJ2-3; the D gene is possibly TRBD1 (5 bases). The germline CDR1 and CDR2 sequences are MGHDK and SYGVNS. Trimming pared 1 base from V and 2 bases from J, leaving 13 bases between. The CDR3 runs to 16 residues.

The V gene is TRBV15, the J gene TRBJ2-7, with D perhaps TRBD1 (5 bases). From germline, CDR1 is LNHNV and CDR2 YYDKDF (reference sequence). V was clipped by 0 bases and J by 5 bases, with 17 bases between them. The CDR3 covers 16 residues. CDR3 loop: CATSRDTRRAGNEQYF. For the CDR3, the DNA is TGTGCCACCAGCAGAGATACCCGCAGGGCTGGAAACGAGCAGTACTTC.

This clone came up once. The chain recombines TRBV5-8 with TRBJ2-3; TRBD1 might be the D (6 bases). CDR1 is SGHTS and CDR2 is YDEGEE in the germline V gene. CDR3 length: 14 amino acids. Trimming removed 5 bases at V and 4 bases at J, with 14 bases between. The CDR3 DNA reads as TGTGCCAGCAGGAGGGCAGGGGCGTCAGATACGCAGTATTTT. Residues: CASRRAGASDTQYF.

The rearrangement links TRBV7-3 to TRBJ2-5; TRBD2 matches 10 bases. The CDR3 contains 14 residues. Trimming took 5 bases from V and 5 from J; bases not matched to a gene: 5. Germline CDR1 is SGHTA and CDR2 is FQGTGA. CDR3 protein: CASSVAAGGETQYF. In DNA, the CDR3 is TGTGCCAGCAGCGTCGCAGCGGGAGGGGAGACCCAGTACTTC.

In DNA, the CDR3 is TGTGCCAGCAGCCAACGTGCCATGAACACTGAAGCTTTCTTT. This translates into CASSQRAMNTEAFF. This chain connects TRBV14 to TRBJ1-1, with unresolved D. CDR1 is SGHDN, CDR2 FVKESK, per germline. The CDR3 length is 14 residues. Between the trimmed V and J ends, which lost 2 bases and 0 bases, there was a span of 7 bases. Using reference TRBV14 and TRBJ1-1 for the parts outside the CDR3, the full variable domain is EAGVTQFPSHSVIEKGQTVTLRCDPISGHDNLYWYRRVMGKEIKFLLHFVKESKQDESGMPNNRFLAERTGGTYSTLKVQPAELEDSGVYFCASSQRAMNTEAFFGQGTRLTVV.

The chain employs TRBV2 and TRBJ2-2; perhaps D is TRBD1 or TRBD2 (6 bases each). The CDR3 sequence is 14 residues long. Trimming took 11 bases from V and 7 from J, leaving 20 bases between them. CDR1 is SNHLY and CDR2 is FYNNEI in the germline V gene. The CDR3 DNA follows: TGTGCCTCCGAAGGGTGGGGGGCAGGCGGGGAGCTGTTTTTT. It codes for CASEGWGAGGELFF. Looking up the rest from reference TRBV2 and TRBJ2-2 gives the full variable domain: EPEVTQTPSHQVTQMGQEVILRCVPISNHLYFYWYRQILGQKVEFLVSFYNNEISEKSEIFDDQFSVERPDGSNFTLKIRSTKLEDSAMYFCASEGWGAGGELFFGEGSRLTVL.

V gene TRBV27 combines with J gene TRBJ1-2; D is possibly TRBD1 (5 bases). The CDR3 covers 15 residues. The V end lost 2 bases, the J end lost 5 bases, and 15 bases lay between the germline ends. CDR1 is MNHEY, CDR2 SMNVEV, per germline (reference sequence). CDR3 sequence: CASSLRSRGDYGYTF. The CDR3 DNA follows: TGTGCCAGCAGTTTAAGATCACGAGGGGATTATGGCTACACCTTC.

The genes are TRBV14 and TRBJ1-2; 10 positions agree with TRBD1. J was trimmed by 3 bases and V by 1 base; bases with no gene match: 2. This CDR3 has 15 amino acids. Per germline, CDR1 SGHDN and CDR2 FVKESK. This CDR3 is CASSQGTGGDYGYTF. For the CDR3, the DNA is TGTGCCAGCAGCCAAGGGACAGGGGGAGACTATGGCTACACCTTC.

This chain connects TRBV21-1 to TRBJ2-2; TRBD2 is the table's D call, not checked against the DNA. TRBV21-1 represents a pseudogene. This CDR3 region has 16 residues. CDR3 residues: CASSIKETTNTGELFF. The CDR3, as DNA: TGTGCCAGCAGCATAAAGGAGACTACGAACACCGGGGAGCTGTTTTTT.

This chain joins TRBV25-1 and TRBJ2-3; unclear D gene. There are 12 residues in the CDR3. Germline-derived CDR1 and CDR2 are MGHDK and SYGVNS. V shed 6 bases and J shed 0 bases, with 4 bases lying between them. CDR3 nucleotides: TGTGCCAGCAGGTACAGCACAGATACGCAGTATTTT. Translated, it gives CASRYSTDTQYF.

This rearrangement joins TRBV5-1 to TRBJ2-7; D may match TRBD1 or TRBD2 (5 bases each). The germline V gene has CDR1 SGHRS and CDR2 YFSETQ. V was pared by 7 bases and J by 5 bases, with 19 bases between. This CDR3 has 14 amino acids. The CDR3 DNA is TGCGCCAGCCAACCGAGGGCAGGGTCCCACGAGCAGTACTTC. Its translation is CASQPRAGSHEQYF.

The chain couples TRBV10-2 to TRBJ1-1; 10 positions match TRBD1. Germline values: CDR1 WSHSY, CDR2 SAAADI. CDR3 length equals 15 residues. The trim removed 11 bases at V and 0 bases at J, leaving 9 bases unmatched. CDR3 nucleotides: TGCGCCTCGGGACAGGGGTGGGGGATGAACACTGAAGCTTTCTTT. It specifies CASGQGWGMNTEAFF.

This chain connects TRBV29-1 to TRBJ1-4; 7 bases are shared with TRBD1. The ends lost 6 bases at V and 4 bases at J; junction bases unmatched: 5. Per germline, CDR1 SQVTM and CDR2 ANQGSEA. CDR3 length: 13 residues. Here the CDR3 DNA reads TGCAGCGTGACAGGGACAGATAATGAAAAACTGTTTTTT. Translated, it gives CSVTGTDNEKLFF.

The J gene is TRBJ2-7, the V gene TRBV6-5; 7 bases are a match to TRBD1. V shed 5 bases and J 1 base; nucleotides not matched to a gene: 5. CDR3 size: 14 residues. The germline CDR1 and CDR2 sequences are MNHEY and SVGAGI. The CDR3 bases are TGTGCCAGCAGTCCGACAGGGAGTTCCTACGAGCAGTACTTC. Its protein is CASSPTGSSYEQYF.

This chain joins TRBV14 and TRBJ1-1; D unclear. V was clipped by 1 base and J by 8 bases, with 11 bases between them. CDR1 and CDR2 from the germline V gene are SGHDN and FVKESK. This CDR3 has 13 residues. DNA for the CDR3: TGTGCCAGCAGCCAAGTGGGGAGGGAAGAAGCTTTCTTT. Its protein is CASSQVGREEAFF.

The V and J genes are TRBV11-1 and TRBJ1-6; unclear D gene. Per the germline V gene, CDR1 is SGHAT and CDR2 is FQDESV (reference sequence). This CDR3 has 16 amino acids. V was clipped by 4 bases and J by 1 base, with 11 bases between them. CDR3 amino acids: CASSSRRTSYNSPLHF. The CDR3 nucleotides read TGTGCCAGCAGCTCGCGACGGACTTCCTATAATTCACCCCTCCACTTT.

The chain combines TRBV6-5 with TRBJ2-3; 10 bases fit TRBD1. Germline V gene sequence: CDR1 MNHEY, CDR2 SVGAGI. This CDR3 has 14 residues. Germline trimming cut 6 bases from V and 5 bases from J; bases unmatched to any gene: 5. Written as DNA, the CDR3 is TGTGCCAGCAGCTGGGGACAGGGGAGAGATACGCAGTATTTT. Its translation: CASSWGQGRDTQYF.

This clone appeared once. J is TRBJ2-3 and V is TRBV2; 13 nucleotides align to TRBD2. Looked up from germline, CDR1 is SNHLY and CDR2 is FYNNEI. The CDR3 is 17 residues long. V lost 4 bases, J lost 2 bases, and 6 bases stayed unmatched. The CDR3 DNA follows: TGTGCCAGCAGTGGGACTAGCGGGAGCCTTTCCACAGATACGCAGTATTTT. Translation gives CASSGTSGSLSTDTQYF.

The CDR3: CASSAEAARGGEQYF. DNA for the CDR3: TGTGCCAGCAGTGCCGAGGCAGCCAGGGGGGGCGAGCAGTACTTC. This sequence joins TRBV6-5 and TRBJ2-7, with D tentatively TRBD1 or TRBD2 (7 bases each). V lost 5 bases, J lost 6 bases, and 20 bases lay in between. This CDR3 has 15 amino acids. Germline CDR1 and CDR2: MNHEY and SVGAGI.

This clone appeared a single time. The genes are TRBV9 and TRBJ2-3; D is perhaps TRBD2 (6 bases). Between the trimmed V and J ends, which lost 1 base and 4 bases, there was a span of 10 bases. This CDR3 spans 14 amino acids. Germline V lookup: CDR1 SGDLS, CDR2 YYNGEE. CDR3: CASSVSGSSDTQYF. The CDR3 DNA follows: TGTGCCAGCAGCGTATCCGGGAGCTCAGATACGCAGTATTTT.